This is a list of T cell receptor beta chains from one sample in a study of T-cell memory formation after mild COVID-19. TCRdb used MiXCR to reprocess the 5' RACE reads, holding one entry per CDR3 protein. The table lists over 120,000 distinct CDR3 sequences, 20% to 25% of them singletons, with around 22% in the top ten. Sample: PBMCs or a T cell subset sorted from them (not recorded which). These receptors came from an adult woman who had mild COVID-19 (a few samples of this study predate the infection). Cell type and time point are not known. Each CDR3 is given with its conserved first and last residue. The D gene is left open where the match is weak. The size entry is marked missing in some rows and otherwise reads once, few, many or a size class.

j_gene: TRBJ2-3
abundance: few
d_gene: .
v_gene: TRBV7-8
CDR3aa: CASRGAADSTDTQYF
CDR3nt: TGTGCCAGCCGGGGAGCAGCAGATAGCACAGATACGCAGTATTTT

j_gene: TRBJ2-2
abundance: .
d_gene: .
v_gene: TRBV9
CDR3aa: CASSNDRNRELFF
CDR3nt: TGTGCCAGCAGCAACGACAGAAACCGGGAGCTGTTTTTT

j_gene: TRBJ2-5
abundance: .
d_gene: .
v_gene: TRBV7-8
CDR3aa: CASSTTRQETQYF
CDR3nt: TGTGCCAGCAGCACAACTAGACAAGAGACCCAGTACTTC

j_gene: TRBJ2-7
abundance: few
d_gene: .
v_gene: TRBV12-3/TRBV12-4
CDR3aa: CASSPVGGTYEQYF
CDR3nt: TGTGCCAGCAGTCCCGTGGGTGGGACCTACGAGCAGTACTTC

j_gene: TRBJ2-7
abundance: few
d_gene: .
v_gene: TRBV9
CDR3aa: CASSVENSWYEQYF
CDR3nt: TGTGCCAGCAGCGTAGAGAACAGCTGGTACGAGCAGTACTTC

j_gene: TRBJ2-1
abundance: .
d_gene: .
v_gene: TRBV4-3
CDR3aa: CASSQLDYNEQFF
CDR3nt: TGCGCCAGCAGCCAACTGGACTACAATGAGCAGTTCTTC

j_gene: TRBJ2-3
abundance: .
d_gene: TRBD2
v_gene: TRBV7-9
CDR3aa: CASSPGLADADTQYF
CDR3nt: TGTGCCAGCAGCCCGGGACTAGCGGACGCAGATACGCAGTATTTT

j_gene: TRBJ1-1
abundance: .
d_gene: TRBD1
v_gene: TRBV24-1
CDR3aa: CATSENRGGTEAFF
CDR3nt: TGTGCCACCAGTGAGAACAGGGGTGGCACTGAAGCTTTCTTT

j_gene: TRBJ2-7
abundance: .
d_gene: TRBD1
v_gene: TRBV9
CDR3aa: CASSVGDRGSYEQYF
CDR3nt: TGTGCCAGCAGCGTAGGTGACAGGGGGTCCTACGAGCAGTACTTC

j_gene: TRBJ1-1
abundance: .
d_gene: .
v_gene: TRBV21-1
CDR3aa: CARQAEAFF
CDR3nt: TGTGCCAGACAAGCGGAAGCTTTCTTT